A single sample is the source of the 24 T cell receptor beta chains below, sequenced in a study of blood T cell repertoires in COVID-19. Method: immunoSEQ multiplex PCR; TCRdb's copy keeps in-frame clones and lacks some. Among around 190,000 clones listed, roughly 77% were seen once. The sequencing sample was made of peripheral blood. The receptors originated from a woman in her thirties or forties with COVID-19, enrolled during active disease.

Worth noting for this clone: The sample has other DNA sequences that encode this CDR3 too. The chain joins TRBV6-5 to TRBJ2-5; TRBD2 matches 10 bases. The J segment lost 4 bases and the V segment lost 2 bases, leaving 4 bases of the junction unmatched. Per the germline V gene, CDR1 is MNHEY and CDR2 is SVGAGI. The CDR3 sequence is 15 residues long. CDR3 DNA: TGTGCCAGCAGTTACGAAGCGGGGGGGCGAGAGACCCAGTACTTC. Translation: CASSYEAGGRETQYF.

This CDR3 reads CASGLVGQGFTHEQFF. Here the CDR3 DNA reads TGTGCTAGTGGTTTGGTGGGACAGGGTTTTACCCATGAGCAGTTCTTC. The rearrangement uses TRBV12-5 and TRBJ2-1; TRBD1 agrees at 9 bases. The CDR3 spans 16 residues. Germline V lookup: CDR1 LGHNT, CDR2 FRNRAP. Trimming took 0 bases from V and 8 from J; bases not matched to a gene: 8.

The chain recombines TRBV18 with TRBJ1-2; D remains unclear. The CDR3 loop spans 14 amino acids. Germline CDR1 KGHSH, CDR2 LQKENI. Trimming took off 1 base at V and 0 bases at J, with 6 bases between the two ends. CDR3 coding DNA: TGTGCCAGCTCACCACTGGCAGCTAACTATGGCTACACCTTC. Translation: CASSPLAANYGYTF.

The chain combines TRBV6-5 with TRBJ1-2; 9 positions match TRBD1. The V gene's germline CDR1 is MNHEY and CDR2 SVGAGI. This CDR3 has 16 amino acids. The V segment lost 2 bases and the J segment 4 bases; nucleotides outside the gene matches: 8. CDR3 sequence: CASSYGQGIAGYGYTF. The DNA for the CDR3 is TGTGCCAGCAGTTACGGACAGGGGATCGCAGGCTATGGCTACACCTTC.

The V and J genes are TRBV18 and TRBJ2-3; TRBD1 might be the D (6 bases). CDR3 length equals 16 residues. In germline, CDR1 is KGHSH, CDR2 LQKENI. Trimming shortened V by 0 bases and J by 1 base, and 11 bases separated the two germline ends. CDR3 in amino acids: CASSPPAGVGTDTQYF. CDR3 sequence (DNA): TGTGCCAGCTCACCACCGGCAGGGGTAGGCACAGATACGCAGTATTTT.

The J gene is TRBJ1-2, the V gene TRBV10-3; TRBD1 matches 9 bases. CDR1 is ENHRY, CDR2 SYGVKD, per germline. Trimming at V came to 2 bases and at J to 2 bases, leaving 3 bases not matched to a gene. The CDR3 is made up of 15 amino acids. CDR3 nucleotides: TGTGCCATCAGTGAGACAGGGGGCGTGAACTATGGCTACACCTTC. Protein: CAISETGGVNYGYTF.

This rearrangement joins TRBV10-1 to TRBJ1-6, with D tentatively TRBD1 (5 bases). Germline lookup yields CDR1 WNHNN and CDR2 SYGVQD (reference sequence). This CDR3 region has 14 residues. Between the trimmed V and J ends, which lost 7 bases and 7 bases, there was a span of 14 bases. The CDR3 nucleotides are TGCGCCAGCACCCAGGGAAATGAGAATTCACCCCTCCACTTT. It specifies CASTQGNENSPLHF.

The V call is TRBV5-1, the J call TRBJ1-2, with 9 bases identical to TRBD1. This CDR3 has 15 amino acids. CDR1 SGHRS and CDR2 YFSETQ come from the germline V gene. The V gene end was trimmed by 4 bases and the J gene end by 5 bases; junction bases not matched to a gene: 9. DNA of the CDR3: TGCGCCAGCAGCCCGGGGGACAGGGACCAATATGGCTACACCTTC. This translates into CASSPGDRDQYGYTF.

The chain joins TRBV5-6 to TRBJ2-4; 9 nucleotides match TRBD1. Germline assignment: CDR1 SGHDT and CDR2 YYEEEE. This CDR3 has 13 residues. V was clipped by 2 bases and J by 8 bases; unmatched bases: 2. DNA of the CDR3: TGTGCCAGCAGCTTACAGGGGGCGGACATTCAGTACTTC. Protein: CASSLQGADIQYF.

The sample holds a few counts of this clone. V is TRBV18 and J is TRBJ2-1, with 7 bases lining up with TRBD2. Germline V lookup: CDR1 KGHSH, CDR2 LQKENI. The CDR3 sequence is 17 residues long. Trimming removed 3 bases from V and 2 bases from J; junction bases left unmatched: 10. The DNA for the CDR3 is TGTGCCAGCTCACCCCGGGTGGGAGGGATCACCTACAATGAGCAGTTCTTC. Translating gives CASSPRVGGITYNEQFF. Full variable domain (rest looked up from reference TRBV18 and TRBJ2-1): NAGVMQNPRHLVRRRGQEARLRCSPMKGHSHVYWYRQLPEEGLKFMVYLQKENIIDESGMPKERFSAEFPKEGPSILRIQQVVRGDSAAYFCASSPRVGGITYNEQFFGPGTRLTVL.

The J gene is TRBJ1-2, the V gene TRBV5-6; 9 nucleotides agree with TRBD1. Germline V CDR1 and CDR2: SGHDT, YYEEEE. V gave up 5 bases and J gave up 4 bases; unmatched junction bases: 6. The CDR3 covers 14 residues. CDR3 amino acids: CASRTGTGRYGYTF. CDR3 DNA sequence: TGTGCCAGCAGGACCGGGACAGGGCGCTATGGCTACACCTTC.

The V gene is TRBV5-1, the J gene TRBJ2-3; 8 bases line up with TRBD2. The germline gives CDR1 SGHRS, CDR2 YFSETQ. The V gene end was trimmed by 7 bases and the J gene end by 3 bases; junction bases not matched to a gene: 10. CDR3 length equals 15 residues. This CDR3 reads CASVTGGGRTDTQYF. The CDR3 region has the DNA TGCGCCAGCGTGACCGGGGGCGGGAGGACAGATACGCAGTATTTT.

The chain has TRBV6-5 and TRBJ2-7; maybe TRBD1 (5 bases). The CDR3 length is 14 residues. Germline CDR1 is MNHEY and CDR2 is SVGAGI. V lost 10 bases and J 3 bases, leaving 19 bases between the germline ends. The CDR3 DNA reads TGTGCCACCGAGTTGGTAGGGGCACACTACGAGCAGTACTTC. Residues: CATELVGAHYEQYF.

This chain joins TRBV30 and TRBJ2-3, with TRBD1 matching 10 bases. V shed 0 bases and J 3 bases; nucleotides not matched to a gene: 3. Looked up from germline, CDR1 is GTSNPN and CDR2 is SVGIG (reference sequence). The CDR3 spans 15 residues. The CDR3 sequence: CAWSVGTGATDTQYF. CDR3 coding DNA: TGTGCCTGGAGTGTAGGGACAGGGGCGACAGATACGCAGTATTTT.

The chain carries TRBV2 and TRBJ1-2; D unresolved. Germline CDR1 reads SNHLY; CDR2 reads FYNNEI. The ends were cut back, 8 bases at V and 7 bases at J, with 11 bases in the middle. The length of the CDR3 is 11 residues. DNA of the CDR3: TGTGCCAGCTCCTCCTACGGTGGCTACACCTTC. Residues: CASSSYGGYTF.

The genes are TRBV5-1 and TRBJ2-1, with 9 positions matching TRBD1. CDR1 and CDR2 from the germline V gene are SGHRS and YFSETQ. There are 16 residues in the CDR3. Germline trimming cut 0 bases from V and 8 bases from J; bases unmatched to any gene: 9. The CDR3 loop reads CASSLVRTGAGDEQFF. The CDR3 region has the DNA TGCGCCAGCAGCTTGGTCCGGACAGGGGCCGGGGATGAGCAGTTCTTC.

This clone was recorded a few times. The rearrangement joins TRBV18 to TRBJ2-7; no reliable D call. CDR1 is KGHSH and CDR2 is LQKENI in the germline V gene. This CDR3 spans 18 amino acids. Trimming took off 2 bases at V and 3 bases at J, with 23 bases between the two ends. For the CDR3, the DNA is TGTGCCAGCTCACCAACCATTCTGAGAAGCCGATCATACTACGAGCAGTACTTC. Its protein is CASSPTILRSRSYYEQYF.

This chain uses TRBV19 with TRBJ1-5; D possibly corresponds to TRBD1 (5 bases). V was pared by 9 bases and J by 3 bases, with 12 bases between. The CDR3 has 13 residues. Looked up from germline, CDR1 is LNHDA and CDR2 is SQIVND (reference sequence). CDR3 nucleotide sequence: TGTGCCAGCAGGGTATGGGACAATCAGCCCCAGCATTTT. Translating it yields CASRVWDNQPQHF.

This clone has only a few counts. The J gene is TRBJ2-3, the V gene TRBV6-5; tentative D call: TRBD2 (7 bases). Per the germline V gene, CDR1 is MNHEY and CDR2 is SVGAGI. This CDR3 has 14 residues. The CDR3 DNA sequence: TGTGCGTTCCGCAGGGAGGGGGGCACAGATACGCAGTATTTT. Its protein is CAFRREGGTDTQYF.

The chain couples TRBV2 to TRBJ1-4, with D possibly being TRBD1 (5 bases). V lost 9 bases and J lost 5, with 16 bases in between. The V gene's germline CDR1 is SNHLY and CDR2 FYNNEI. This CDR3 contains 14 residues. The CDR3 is CASEDATVNEKLFF. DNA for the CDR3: TGTGCCAGTGAGGATGCGACAGTGAATGAAAAACTGTTTTTT. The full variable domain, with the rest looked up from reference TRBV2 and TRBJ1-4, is EPEVTQTPSHQVTQMGQEVILRCVPISNHLYFYWYRQILGQKVEFLVSFYNNEISEKSEIFDDQFSVERPDGSNFTLKIRSTKLEDSAMYFCASEDATVNEKLFFGSGTQLSVL.

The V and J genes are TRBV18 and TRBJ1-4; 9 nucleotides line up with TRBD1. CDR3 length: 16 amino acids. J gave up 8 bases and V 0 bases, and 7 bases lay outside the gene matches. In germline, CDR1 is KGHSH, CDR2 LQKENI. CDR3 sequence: CASSPPSGTGKEKLFF. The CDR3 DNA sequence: TGTGCCAGCTCACCACCCTCCGGGACAGGGAAGGAAAAACTGTTTTTT.

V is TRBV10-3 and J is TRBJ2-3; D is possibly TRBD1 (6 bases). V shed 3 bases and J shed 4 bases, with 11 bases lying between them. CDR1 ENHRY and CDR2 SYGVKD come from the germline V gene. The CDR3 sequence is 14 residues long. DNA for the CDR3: TGTGCCATCAGTGATCAGGGGCAGGCAGATACGCAGTATTTT. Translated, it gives CAISDQGQADTQYF.

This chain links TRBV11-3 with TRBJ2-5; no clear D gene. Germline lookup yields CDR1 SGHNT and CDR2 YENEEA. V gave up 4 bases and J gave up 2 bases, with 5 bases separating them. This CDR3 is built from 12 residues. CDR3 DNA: TGTGCCAGCAGCTCCTCTCAAGAGACCCAGTACTTC. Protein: CASSSSQETQYF.

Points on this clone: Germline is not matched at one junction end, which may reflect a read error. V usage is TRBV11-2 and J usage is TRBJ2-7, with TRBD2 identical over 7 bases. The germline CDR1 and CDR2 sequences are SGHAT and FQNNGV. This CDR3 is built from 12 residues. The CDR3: CASSSLADQSHF. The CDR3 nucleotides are TGTGCCAGCAGCTCCCTAGCGGACCAGTCACACTTC.